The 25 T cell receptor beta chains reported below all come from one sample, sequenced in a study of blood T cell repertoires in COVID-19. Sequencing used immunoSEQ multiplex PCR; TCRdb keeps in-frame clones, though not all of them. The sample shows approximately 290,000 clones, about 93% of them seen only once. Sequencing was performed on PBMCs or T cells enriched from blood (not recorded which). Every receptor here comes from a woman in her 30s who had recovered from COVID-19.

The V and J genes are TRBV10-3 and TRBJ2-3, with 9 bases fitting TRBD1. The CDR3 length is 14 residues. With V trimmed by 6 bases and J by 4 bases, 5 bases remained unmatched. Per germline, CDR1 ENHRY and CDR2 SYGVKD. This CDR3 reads CAISADRGADTQYF. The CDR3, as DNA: TGTGCCATCAGCGCGGACAGGGGAGCAGATACGCAGTATTTT.

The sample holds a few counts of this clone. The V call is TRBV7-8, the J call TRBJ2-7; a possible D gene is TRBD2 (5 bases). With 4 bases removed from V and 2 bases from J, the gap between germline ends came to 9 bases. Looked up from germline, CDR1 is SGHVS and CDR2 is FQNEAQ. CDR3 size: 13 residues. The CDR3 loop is CASSSVRAYEQYF. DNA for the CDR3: TGTGCCAGCAGCTCCGTGCGGGCCTACGAGCAGTACTTC.

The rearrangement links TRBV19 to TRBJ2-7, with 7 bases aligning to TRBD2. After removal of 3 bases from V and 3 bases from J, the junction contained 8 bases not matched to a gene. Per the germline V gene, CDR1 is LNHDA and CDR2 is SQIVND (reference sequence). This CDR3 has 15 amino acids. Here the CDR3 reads CASSMTASGLYEQYF. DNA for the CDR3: TGTGCCAGTAGTATGACCGCTAGCGGTCTCTACGAGCAGTACTTC.

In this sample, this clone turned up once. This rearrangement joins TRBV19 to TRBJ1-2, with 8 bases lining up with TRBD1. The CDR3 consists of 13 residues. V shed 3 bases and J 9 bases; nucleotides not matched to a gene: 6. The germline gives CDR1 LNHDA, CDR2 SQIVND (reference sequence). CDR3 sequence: CASSMGQEESYTF. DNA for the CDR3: TGTGCCAGTAGTATGGGACAGGAAGAGAGCTACACCTTC.

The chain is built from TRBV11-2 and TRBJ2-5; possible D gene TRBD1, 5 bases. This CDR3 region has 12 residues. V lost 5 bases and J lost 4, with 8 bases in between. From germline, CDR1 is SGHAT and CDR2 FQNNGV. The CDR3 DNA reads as TGTGCCAGCAGCGCAGGGTTAGAGACCCAGTACTTC. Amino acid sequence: CASSAGLETQYF.

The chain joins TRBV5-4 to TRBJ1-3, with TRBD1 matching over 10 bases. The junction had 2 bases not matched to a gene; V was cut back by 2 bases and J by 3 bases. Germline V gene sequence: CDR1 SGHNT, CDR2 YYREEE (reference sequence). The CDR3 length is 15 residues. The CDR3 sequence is CASSFGDRGGNTIYF. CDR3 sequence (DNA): TGTGCCAGCAGCTTTGGGGACAGGGGTGGAAACACCATATATTTT.

This chain's CDR3 is CASSIGLAAQETQYF. CDR3 bases: TGTGCCAGTAGTATAGGTCTAGCGGCCCAAGAGACCCAGTACTTC. V usage is TRBV19 and J usage is TRBJ2-5, with TRBD2 matching 7 bases. Germline loops: CDR1 LNHDA, CDR2 SQIVND (reference sequence). The trim removed 1 base at V and 1 base at J, leaving 3 bases unmatched. This CDR3 is built from 15 residues.

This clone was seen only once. In DNA form, the CDR3 reads TGTGCCAGCAGCTTACACGGGGGTAACTACGAGCAGTACTTC. Protein sequence: CASSLHGGNYEQYF. V is TRBV7-3 and J is TRBJ2-7; weak D call: TRBD2 (6 bases). V was shortened by 2 bases and J by 3 bases, with 11 bases between the two germline ends. The germline V gene has CDR1 SGHTA and CDR2 FQGTGA. The CDR3 length is 14 residues.

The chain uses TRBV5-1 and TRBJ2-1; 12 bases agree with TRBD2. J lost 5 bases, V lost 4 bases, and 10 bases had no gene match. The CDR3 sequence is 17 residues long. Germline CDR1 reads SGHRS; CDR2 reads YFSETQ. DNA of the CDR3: TGCGCCAGCAGCGGACTAGCGGGGACCTCAATTCACAATGAGCAGTTCTTC. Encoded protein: CASSGLAGTSIHNEQFF.

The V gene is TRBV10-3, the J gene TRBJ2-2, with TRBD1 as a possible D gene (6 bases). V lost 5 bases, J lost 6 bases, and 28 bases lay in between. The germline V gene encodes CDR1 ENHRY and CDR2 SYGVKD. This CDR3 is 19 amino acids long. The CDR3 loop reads CAISPGVTRSGEKSGELFF. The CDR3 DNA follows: TGTGCCATCAGTCCTGGGGTGACCCGGTCAGGGGAAAAGTCCGGGGAGCTGTTTTTT.

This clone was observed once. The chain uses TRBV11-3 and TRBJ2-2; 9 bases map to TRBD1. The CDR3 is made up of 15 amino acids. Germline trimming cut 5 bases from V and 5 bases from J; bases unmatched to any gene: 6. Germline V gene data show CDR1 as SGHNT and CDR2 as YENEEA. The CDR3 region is CASSPDRGGTGELFF. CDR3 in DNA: TGTGCCAGCAGCCCGGACAGGGGTGGAACCGGGGAGCTGTTTTTT.

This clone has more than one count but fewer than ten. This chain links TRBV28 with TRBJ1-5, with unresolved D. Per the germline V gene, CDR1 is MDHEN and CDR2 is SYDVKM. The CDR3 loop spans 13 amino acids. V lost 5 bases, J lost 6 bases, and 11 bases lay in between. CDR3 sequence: CASSAGSSQPQHF. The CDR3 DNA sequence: TGTGCCAGCAGTGCAGGTTCCTCTCAGCCCCAGCATTTT.

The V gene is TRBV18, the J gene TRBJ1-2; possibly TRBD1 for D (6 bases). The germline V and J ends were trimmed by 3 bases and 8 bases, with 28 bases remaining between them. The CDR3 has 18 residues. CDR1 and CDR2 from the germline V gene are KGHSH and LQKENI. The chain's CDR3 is CASSPLVSWQGRRDGYTF. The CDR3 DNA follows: TGTGCCAGCTCACCGCTAGTATCGTGGCAGGGGCGCCGGGACGGCTACACCTTC.

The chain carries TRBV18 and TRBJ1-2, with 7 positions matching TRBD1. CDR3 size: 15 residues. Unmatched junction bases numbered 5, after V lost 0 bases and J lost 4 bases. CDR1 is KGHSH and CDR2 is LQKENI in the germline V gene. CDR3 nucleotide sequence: TGTGCCAGCTCACCACCGATGACAGGGACCTATGGCTACACCTTC. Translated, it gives CASSPPMTGTYGYTF.

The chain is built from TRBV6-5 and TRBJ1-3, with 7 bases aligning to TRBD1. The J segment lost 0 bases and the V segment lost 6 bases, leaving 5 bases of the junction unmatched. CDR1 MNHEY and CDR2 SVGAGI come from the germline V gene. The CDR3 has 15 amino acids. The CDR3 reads CASSSTGDSGNTIYF. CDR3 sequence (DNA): TGTGCCAGCAGCTCAACAGGGGACTCTGGAAACACCATATATTTT.

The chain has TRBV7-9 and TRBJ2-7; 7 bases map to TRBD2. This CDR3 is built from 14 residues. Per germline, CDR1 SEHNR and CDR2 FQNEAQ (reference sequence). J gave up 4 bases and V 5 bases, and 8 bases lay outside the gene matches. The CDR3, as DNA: TGTGCCAGCAGCCGGCTCGGCGGGGGTTACGAGCAGTACTTC. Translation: CASSRLGGGYEQYF.

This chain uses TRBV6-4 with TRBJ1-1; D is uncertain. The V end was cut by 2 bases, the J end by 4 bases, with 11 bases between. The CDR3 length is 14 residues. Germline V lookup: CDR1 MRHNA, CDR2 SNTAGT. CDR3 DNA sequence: TGTGCCAGCAGTGACCGGGGTGGGAGCACTGAAGCTTTCTTT. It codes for CASSDRGGSTEAFF.

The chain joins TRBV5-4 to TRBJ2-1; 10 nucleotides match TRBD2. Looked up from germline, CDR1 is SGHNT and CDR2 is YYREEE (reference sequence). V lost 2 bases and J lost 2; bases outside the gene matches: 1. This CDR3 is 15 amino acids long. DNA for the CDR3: TGTGCCAGCAGCTTAGCGGGAGGGACCTACAATGAGCAGTTCTTC. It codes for CASSLAGGTYNEQFF.

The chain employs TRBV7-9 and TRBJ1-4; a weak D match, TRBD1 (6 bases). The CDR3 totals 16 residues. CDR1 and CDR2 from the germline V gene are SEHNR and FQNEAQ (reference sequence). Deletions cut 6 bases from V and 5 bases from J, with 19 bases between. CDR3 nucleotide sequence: TGTGCCAGCAGACCCCCCGGGACAACGAACAATGAAAAACTGTTTTTT. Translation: CASRPPGTTNNEKLFF.

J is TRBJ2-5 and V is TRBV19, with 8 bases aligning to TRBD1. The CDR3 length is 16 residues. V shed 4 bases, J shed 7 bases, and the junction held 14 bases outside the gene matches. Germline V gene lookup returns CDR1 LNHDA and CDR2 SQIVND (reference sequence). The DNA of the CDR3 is TGTGCCAGTAGTACCAGGACAGGGAGGCTAGACGGGACCCAGTACTTC. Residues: CASSTRTGRLDGTQYF.

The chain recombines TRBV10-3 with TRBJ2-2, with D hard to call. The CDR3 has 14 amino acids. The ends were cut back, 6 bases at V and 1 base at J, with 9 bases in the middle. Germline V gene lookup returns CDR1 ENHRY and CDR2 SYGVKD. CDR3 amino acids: CAISETRNTGELFF. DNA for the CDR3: TGTGCCATCAGCGAGACTCGGAACACCGGGGAGCTGTTTTTT.

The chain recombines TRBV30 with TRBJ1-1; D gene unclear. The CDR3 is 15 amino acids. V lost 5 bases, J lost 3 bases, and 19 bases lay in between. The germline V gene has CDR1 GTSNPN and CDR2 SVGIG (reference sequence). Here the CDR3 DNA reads TGTGCCTGGCGCACAGTGAACTGGGGAGACACTGAAGCTTTCTTT. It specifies CAWRTVNWGDTEAFF. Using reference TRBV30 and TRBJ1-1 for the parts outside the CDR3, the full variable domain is SQTIHQWPATLVQPVGSPLSLECTVEGTSNPNLYWYRQAAGRGLQLLFYSVGIGQISSEVPQNLSASRPQDRQFILSSKKLLLSDSGFYLCAWRTVNWGDTEAFFGQGTRLTVV.

For the CDR3, the DNA is TGTGCCAGTAGTATTCGGACAGGGAGCTACACCTTC. Its translation is CASSIRTGSYTF. The chain recombines TRBV19 with TRBJ1-2; 8 nucleotides agree with TRBD1. J was trimmed by 9 bases and V by 3 bases; bases with no gene match: 3. The CDR3 covers 12 residues. Per the germline V gene, CDR1 is LNHDA and CDR2 is SQIVND (reference sequence).

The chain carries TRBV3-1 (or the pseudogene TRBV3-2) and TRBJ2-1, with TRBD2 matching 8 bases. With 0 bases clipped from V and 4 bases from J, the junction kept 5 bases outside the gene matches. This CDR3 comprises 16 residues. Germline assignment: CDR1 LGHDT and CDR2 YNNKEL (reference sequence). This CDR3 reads CASSQDQLAVYNEQFF. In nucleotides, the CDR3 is TGTGCCAGCAGCCAAGATCAACTAGCGGTTTACAATGAGCAGTTCTTC.

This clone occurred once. CDR3 bases: TGTGCCAGCAGGAGGACTAGCGGGTTCTCCTACAATGAGCAGTTCTTC. It codes for CASRRTSGFSYNEQFF. The chain has TRBV2 and TRBJ2-1; the match to TRBD2 covers 11 bases. CDR1 SNHLY and CDR2 FYNNEI come from the germline V gene. Losses at the gene ends were 6 bases for V and 0 bases for J; bases not matched to a gene: 4. This CDR3 is built from 16 residues.